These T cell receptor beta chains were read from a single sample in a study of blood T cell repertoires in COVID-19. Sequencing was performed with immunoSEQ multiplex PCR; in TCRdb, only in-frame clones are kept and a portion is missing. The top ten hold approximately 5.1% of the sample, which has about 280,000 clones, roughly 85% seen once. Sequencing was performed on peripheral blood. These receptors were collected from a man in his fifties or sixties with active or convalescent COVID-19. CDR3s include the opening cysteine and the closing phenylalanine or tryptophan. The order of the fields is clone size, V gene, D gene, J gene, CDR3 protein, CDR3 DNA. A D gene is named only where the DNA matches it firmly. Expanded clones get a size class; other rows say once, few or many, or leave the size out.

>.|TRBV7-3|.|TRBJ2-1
CASSLRRGSEQFF
TGTGCCAGCAGCTTAAGGCGGGGCTCTGAGCAGTTCTTC
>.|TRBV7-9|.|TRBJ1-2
CASRPTQGGVGYTF
TGTGCCAGCAGGCCGACGCAGGGAGGTGTTGGCTACACCTTC
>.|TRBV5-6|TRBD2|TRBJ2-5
CASSWGLAGGETQYF
TGTGCCAGCAGCTGGGGACTAGCGGGAGGAGAGACCCAGTACTTC
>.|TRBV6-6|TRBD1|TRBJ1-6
CASSPRTGRGSNSPLHF
TGTGCCAGCAGTCCCCGGACAGGGAGAGGATCTAATTCACCCCTCCACTTT
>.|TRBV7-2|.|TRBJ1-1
CASSPMGGMNTEAFF
TGTGCCAGCAGCCCGATGGGGGGGATGAACACTGAAGCTTTCTTT
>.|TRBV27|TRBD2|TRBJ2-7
CASSLKAGGPKQYF
TGTGCCAGCAGTTTAAAAGCGGGAGGACCGAAACAGTACTTC
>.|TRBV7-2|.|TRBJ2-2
CASSLLAGELFF
TGTGCCAGCAGCTTATTAGCCGGGGAGCTGTTTTTT
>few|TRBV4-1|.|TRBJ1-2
CASSQVQIFNYGYTF
TGCGCCAGCAGCCAAGTACAGATATTTAACTATGGCTACACCTTC
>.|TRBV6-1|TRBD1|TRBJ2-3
CASSERTGGADTQYF
TGTGCCAGCAGTGAAAGAACAGGGGGCGCAGATACGCAGTATTTT
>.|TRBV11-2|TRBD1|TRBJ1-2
CASSSIRDRGGGYTF
TGTGCCAGCAGCTCGATCCGGGACAGGGGAGGTGGCTACACCTTC
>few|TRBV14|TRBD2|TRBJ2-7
CASSPHIEAGSSYEQYF
TGTGCCAGCAGCCCCCATATTGAAGCGGGATCTTCCTACGAGCAGTACTTC
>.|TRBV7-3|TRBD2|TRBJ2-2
CASSRAGGLSGELFF
TGTGCCAGCAGCAGAGCGGGAGGGCTGAGCGGGGAGCTGTTTTTT
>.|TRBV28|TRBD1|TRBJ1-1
CASSFSWVTNSGTANTEAFF
TGTGCCAGCAGTTTTTCGTGGGTGACAAACTCCGGGACAGCTAACACTGAAGCTTTCTTT
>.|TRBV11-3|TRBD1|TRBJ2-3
CASSLGAQGTDTQYF
TGTGCCAGCAGCTTAGGGGCACAGGGGACAGATACGCAGTATTTT
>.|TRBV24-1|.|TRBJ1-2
CATSDIVVNYGYTF
TGTGCCACCAGTGATATCGTAGTTAACTATGGCTACACCTTC
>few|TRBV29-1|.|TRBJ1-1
CSSRGGLNTEAFF
TGCAGCTCCCGTGGAGGCCTGAACACTGAAGCTTTCTTT
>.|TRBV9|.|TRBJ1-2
CASSEGGSSSYGYTF
TGTGCCAGCAGCGAGGGAGGCTCATCTAGCTATGGCTACACCTTC
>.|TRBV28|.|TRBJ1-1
CASTPGRGGGRAFF
TGTGCCAGCACCCCTGGTCGAGGGGGGGGGAGAGCTTTCTTT
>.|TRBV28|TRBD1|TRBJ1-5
CASSQIRGPGQPQHF
TGTGCCAGCAGTCAGATCAGGGGGCCGGGTCAGCCCCAGCATTTT
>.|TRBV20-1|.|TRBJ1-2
CSASLTVGYTF
TGCAGTGCTAGCCTCACAGTCGGCTACACCTTC
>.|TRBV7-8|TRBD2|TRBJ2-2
CASSPRLAPNTGELFF
TGTGCCAGCAGCCCACGACTAGCGCCGAACACCGGGGAGCTGTTTTTT
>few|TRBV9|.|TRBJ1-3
CASSKTGGGSGNTIYF
TGTGCCAGCAGCAAAACGGGAGGGGGCTCTGGAAACACCATATATTTT
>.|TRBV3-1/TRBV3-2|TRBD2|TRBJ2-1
CASSQGEGEQFF
TGTGCCAGCAGCCAAGGGGAGGGTGAGCAGTTCTTC